This is a list of T cell receptor beta chains from one sample in a study of shared clonotypes between healthy human individuals. Sequenced by immunoSEQ multiplex PCR; TCRdb stores in-frame clones only, minus some. The table lists approximately 2,200,000 clones, 93% of them singletons. The sample comprised naive CD8+ T cells from PBMCs. All receptors derive from a man between 18 and 29 years old in good health. Some clones in this sample may be carry-over from other donors' samples. Each CDR3 is given with its conserved first and last residue. The order of the fields is J gene, D gene, CDR3 length, V gene, clone size, CDR3 DNA, CDR3 protein. A D gene is named only where the DNA matches it firmly. Rows may omit the clone size; those that give it use once, few, many or a size class.

>TRBJ1-4|NA|18|TRBV28|NA
TGTGCCAGCAGTTCCAGCGAGGGTCAGGGTAGGATTAATGAAAAACTGTTTTTT
CASSSSEGQGRINEKLFF
>TRBJ1-4|TRBD1|16|TRBV7-9|NA
TGTGCCAGCACCCCCGAGGGACAGGGACAAAATGAAAAACTGTTTTTT
CASTPEGQGQNEKLFF
>TRBJ2-7|TRBD1|16|TRBV27|NA
TGTGCCAGCAGTTTATCCCCCGGGACAGGGGTCTACGAGCAGTACTTC
CASSLSPGTGVYEQYF
>TRBJ1-2|TRBD1|15|TRBV11-3|NA
TGTGCCAGCAGCCAGGGGGTCGCGGACCCCTATGGCTACACCTTC
CASSQGVADPYGYTF
>TRBJ1-2|NA|15|TRBV7-2|NA
TGTGCCAGCAGCTTAGTCCCAGACTTTAACTATGGCTACACCTTC
CASSLVPDFNYGYTF
>TRBJ2-7|NA|15|TRBV27|NA
TGTGCCAGCAGTTTATCGGCCACTTTGGGCTACGAGCAGTACTTC
CASSLSATLGYEQYF
>TRBJ2-7|TRBD2|14|TRBV27|NA
TGTGCCAGCAGTCTATCTCGGGGGGTAGACGAGCAGTACTTC
CASSLSRGVDEQYF
>TRBJ2-3|TRBD2|16|TRBV15|NA
TGTGCCACCAGCAGAGGACTAGCAGCTAGCACAGATACGCAGTATTTT
CATSRGLAASTDTQYF
>TRBJ1-2|NA|15|TRBV29-1|NA
TGCAGCGCCCTTCTCAGGGAGCCTCCTTTCTATGGCTACACCTTC
CSALLREPPFYGYTF
>TRBJ2-7|NA|14|TRBV28|NA
TGTGCCAGCAGTTTAGGGGGAGAGGTTTACGAGCAGTACTTC
CASSLGGEVYEQYF
>TRBJ2-7|NA|11|TRBV5-4|NA
TGTGCCAGCTCTAGCACCTACGAGCAGTACTTC
CASSSTYEQYF
>TRBJ2-1|TRBD2|16|TRBV9|NA
TGTGCCAGCAGCGTATGGCGGGAGGCGTCCTACAATGAGCAGTTCTTC
CASSVWREASYNEQFF
>TRBJ2-1|NA|13|TRBV27|NA
TGTGCCAGCAGTTTAGGACTACTCAATGAGCAGTTCTTC
CASSLGLLNEQFF
>TRBJ2-7|TRBD2|14|TRBV27|NA
TGTGCCAGCAGTGAGACCGGACTAGCGAAGGAGCAGTACTTC
CASSETGLAKEQYF
>TRBJ1-2|NA|14|TRBV7-6|NA
TGTGCCAGCAGCTTAGGAGGGCAGTACTATGGCTACACCTTC
CASSLGGQYYGYTF
>TRBJ2-1|TRBD1|14|TRBV6-6|NA
TGTGCCAGCAGAGACTGGACAGGAAGCGTGGAGCAGTTCTTC
CASRDWTGSVEQFF
>TRBJ2-1|TRBD1|15|TRBV5-6|NA
TGTGCCAGCAGCCTCGGGACAGGGTGGCACAATGAGCAGTTCTTC
CASSLGTGWHNEQFF
>TRBJ2-1|NA|14|TRBV7-9|NA
TGTGCCAGCAGCTTAGCGCGAGGGTGGCATGAGCAGTTCTTC
CASSLARGWHEQFF
>TRBJ2-1|NA|12|TRBV19|NA
TGTGCCAGTAGTCCTTATCTGGGCGAGCAGTTCTTC
CASSPYLGEQFF
>TRBJ2-7|NA|15|TRBV18|NA
TGTGCCAGCTCACCCTTAGGGGGTTTCTCCTACGAGCAGTACTTC
CASSPLGGFSYEQYF
>TRBJ2-1|NA|15|TRBV6-1|NA
TGTGCCAGCAGTGAAGGCACAGGAACCTACAATGAGCAGTTCTTC
CASSEGTGTYNEQFF
>TRBJ1-5|TRBD1|14|TRBV6-5|few
TGTGCCAGCAGCGGGACAGCAAGCAATCAGCCCCAGCATTTT
CASSGTASNQPQHF
>TRBJ2-1|TRBD2|16|TRBV9|NA
TGTGCCAGCAGCGTAGGTAGGACTAGCGGGGGCAATGAGCAGTTCTTC
CASSVGRTSGGNEQFF
>TRBJ1-1|NA|13|TRBV7-9|NA
TGTGCCAGCAGACTGAGACTGAACACTGAAGCTTTCTTT
CASRLRLNTEAFF
>TRBJ2-7|TRBD1|14|TRBV4-1|NA
TGCGCCAGCAGCCACTTGACAGGGGAATACGAGCAGTACTTC
CASSHLTGEYEQYF
>TRBJ2-7|NA|14|TRBV28|NA
TGTGCCAGCAGTTTTAGGGACATTTCCTACGAGCAGTACTTC
CASSFRDISYEQYF
>TRBJ2-1|NA|13|TRBV14|NA
TGTGCCAGCAGCCAAGTCGACCCTCTTGAGCAGTTCTTC
CASSQVDPLEQFF
>TRBJ2-3|TRBD2|17|TRBV4-1|NA
TGCGCCAGCAGCCAAGCCGTGACTAGCGGTACCTCAGATACGCAGTATTTT
CASSQAVTSGTSDTQYF
>TRBJ2-7|NA|12|TRBV28|NA
TGTGCCAGCAGTTTAGGGGCGTACGAGCAGTACTTC
CASSLGAYEQYF
>TRBJ1-2|TRBD1|16|TRBV19|NA
TGTGCCAGTAGTATAATCCGGGACAGATTGCTCTATGGCTACACCTTC
CASSIIRDRLLYGYTF
>TRBJ1-2|NA|15|TRBV4-1|NA
TGCGCCAGCAGCCAAGACCGGACAGTATACTATGGCTACACCTTC
CASSQDRTVYYGYTF
>TRBJ2-5|TRBD2|16|TRBV29-1|once
TGCAGCGTTGAAGATCGGAGCGGGAGGACCGCGGAGACCCAGTACTTC
CSVEDRSGRTAETQYF
>TRBJ2-3|TRBD2|18|TRBV27|NA
TGTGCCAGCAGTCACTCCCCTCTAGCGGGAGGGGGCACAGATACGCAGTATTTT
CASSHSPLAGGGTDTQYF
>TRBJ1-2|NA|15|TRBV4-3|NA
TGCGCCAGCAGCGATTTAAGGGAGAAGAACTATGGCTACACCTTC
CASSDLREKNYGYTF
>TRBJ2-3|TRBD2|16|TRBV7-2|NA
TGTGCCAGCAGCGAGCAGCTAGCGGGTCTCACAGATACGCAGTATTTT
CASSEQLAGLTDTQYF
>TRBJ2-7|TRBD2|15|TRBV7-6|NA
TGTGCCAGCAGCTCCCGGACTAGCGGGACGTACGAGCAGTACTTC
CASSSRTSGTYEQYF
>TRBJ2-7|NA|13|TRBV9|once
TGTGCCAGCAGCCCTCTAAGGTCCTACGAGCAGTACTTC
CASSPLRSYEQYF
>TRBJ1-5|NA|16|TRBV7-2|NA
TGTGCCAGCAGCTTACAGGGGCCTCATAGCAATCAGCCCCAGCATTTT
CASSLQGPHSNQPQHF
>TRBJ1-5|NA|13|TRBV25-1|NA
TGTGCCAGCAGTGCTAATAGCAATCAGCCCCAGCATTTT
CASSANSNQPQHF
>TRBJ2-5|NA|14|TRBV19|NA
TGTGCCAGTAGTATACGGATTAGACAAGAGACCCAGTACTTC
CASSIRIRQETQYF
>TRBJ1-2|NA|11|TRBV4-2|few
TGTGCCAGCAGCCAGGGGGAGGGCTACACCTTC
CASSQGEGYTF
>TRBJ2-7|NA|16|TRBV5-6|once
TGTGCCAGCAGCTTAGCCACGGGGATAAACTCCTACGAGCAGTACTTC
CASSLATGINSYEQYF
>TRBJ2-7|TRBD2|16|TRBV19|NA
TGTGCCAGTAGTATTCGGGAGGGCAGGCCTCCCCACGAGCAGTACTTC
CASSIREGRPPHEQYF
>TRBJ2-1|TRBD2|15|TRBV29-1|NA
TGCAGCGTTGCCCGGGAGGACCCCGCCTACAATGAGCAGTTCTTC
CSVAREDPAYNEQFF
>TRBJ1-1|TRBD1|19|TRBV27|NA
TGTGCCAGCAGTTTGGGGCTGGGACAGGTAATCGGTGCGAGTACTGAAGCTTTCTTT
CASSLGLGQVIGASTEAFF
>TRBJ2-7|TRBD2|19|TRBV7-9|NA
TGTGCCAGCAGCCAACTTCCCGGGACTAGCGGGGGGATATCCTACGAGCAGTACTTC
CASSQLPGTSGGISYEQYF
>TRBJ2-7|NA|16|TRBV5-1|NA
TGCGCCAGCAGCTTGGCAATCCGGGCTACTGGCTACGAGCAGTACTTC
CASSLAIRATGYEQYF
>TRBJ1-2|NA|15|TRBV4-1|NA
TGCGCCAGCAGCCAAGAGGCAGGGATAATACATGGCTACACCTTC
CASSQEAGIIHGYTF
>TRBJ2-1|TRBD1|14|TRBV5-6|NA
TGTGCCAGCAGCCCAGGGGGCGCGTTGGATGAGCAGTTCTTC
CASSPGGALDEQFF
>TRBJ2-7|NA|13|TRBV6-5|NA
TGTGCCAGCAAACTGGACACCTCCTACGAGCAGTACTTC
CASKLDTSYEQYF